This T cell receptor beta chain was recorded in a study of blood T cell repertoires in COVID-19. Across the whole study: Spain, Italy and the United States supplied samples that represented acute and convalescent COVID-19. From T cells, B-cell-depleted T cells, or PBMCs came the material, which was cDNA or gDNA.

Original methodology: Reference gene primer amplification yielded estimated nucleated cell counts. Only in-frame clones appear in the TCRdb table, and some are missing; sequencing was by immunoSEQ multiplex PCR. From that table come the V and J calls and clone size; the DNA was used to work out D and trimming. This sample has some 35,000 clones, with 70% to 90% found just once. The specimen was peripheral blood. The TCR comes from a man aged 65 to 79 with acute or convalescent COVID-19.

CDR3 coding DNA: TGTGCCAGCACCCGGGACAGGGTGTGGCAAGAGACCCAGTACTTC. This gives the protein CASTRDRVWQETQYF. This chain connects TRBV5-6 to TRBJ2-5; 9 positions agree with TRBD1. V was clipped by 6 bases and J by 2 bases; unmatched bases: 8. CDR1 is SGHDT, CDR2 YYEEEE, per germline. The CDR3 covers 15 residues.